This TCR beta chain emerged from a study of blood T cell repertoires in COVID-19. Looking at the study overall: Researchers got acute and convalescent COVID-19 samples from the United States, Italy and Spain. T cells, B-cell-depleted T cells, or PBMCs provided the cDNA or gDNA that served as material.

In the source study's methods: Nucleated cell number was recorded as an estimate derived from reference gene primer amplification. Using immunoSEQ multiplex PCR, the repertoire was profiled, and TCRdb retains in-frame clones only, with some absent. That table supplies the V and J calls and clone size; D and trimming were determined from the DNA. The sample has approximately 160,000 clones; around four fifths are singletons. This clonotype originated in a man between 40 and 49 years old who had recovered from COVID-19. The sample consisted of peripheral blood.

This chain's CDR3 is CASSPGASGDSYNEQFF. CDR3 in DNA: TGTGCCAGTAGTCCCGGAGCTAGCGGGGACTCCTACAATGAGCAGTTCTTC. This rearrangement joins TRBV19 to TRBJ2-1, with TRBD2 identical over 9 bases. V was pared by 5 bases and J by 0 bases, with 8 bases of the junction left unmatched. This CDR3 is 17 amino acids long. Germline CDR1 reads LNHDA; CDR2 reads SQIVND (reference sequence).